This T cell receptor (beta chain) was profiled in a study of technical replicates of blood from a handful of donors. Using immunoSEQ multiplex PCR, the repertoire was profiled, and TCRdb retains in-frame clones only, with some absent. Among tens of thousands of clones, around 94% were seen once, and the ten largest hold 0.2% to 0.3%. CDR1 is MNHNY, CDR2 SVGAGI, per germline (reference sequence). This CDR3 comprises 16 residues. The V and J ends lost 4 bases and 2 bases, in that order; junction bases with no gene match: 7. Sequencing was performed on T cells isolated from PBMCs. This receptor was taken from a human donor in good health. The chain employs TRBV6-6 and TRBJ2-2; 7 nucleotides match TRBD1. CDR3 region: CASSFPGQLNTGELFF. The CDR3 DNA is TGTGCCAGCAGTTTCCCGGGACAGTTAAACACCGGGGAGCTGTTTTTT.